This T cell receptor beta chain came from a study of cytomegalovirus exposure and HLA in healthy donors. Researchers ran the PCR with 60 Vbeta and 13 Jbeta primers. Measured with immunoSEQ multiplex PCR; TCRdb has only the in-frame clones, and not every one. The sample carries roughly 160,000 clones, 80% recorded once. Comments on this clone: Its target is unknown.

Germline lookup yields CDR1 SEHNR and CDR2 FQNEAQ (reference sequence). The CDR3 covers 14 residues. With 1 base removed from V and 4 bases from J, the gap between germline ends came to 10 bases. Points from the study as a whole: Based on reports, TCR beta sequences accurately predicted HLA-A and HLA-B alleles for most subjects.

The material sequenced was PBMCs. The clonotype comes from a man in his thirties or forties in good health and CMV-seronegative. The J gene is TRBJ1-2, the V gene TRBV7-9; no clear D gene. This CDR3 reads CASSLVRSAYGYTF. The CDR3 DNA sequence: TGTGCCAGCAGCTTAGTGAGATCTGCCTATGGCTACACCTTC.